One sample yielded the 24 T cell receptor beta chains listed below, sequenced in a study of cytomegalovirus exposure and HLA in healthy donors. PCR used 60 Vbeta primers and 13 Jbeta primers. Assay: immunoSEQ multiplex PCR; the TCRdb copy retains only in-frame clones and omits some. Found here are roughly 100,000 clones, under 80% of them singletons; the top ten hold 7% to 9%. The specimen was PBMCs. The receptors stem from a man aged 40-50 years in good health and CMV-seropositive.

This chain uses TRBV9 with TRBJ1-6, with D possibly TRBD1 on 5 matching bases. Deletions cut 4 bases from V and 7 bases from J, with 15 bases between. The CDR3 is 15 amino acids. Germline CDR1 SGDLS, CDR2 YYNGEE. CDR3 sequence (DNA): TGTGCCAGCAGCCCCCGGGGGGTGGGGAATTCACCCCTCCACTTT. This sequence encodes CASSPRGVGNSPLHF.

The chain couples TRBV7-2 to TRBJ2-1, with 8 bases aligning to TRBD1. CDR3 length equals 15 residues. Germline V lookup: CDR1 SGHTA, CDR2 FQGNSA. After removal of 5 bases from V and 4 bases from J, the junction contained 7 bases not matched to a gene. CDR3 coding DNA: TGTGCCAGCAGCCCAGGGGGCACAAGGTACAATGAGCAGTTCTTC. It encodes CASSPGGTRYNEQFF.

CDR3 residues: CASTRIGGGPNYGYTF. The CDR3 region has the DNA TGTGCCAGCACGCGCATCGGCGGGGGACCTAACTATGGCTACACCTTC. V usage is TRBV6-6 and J usage is TRBJ1-2; D is perhaps TRBD1 (5 bases). The CDR3 length is 16 residues. Germline CDR1 and CDR2: MNHNY and SVGAGI (reference sequence). The ends were cut back, 7 bases at V and 0 bases at J, with 18 bases in the middle.

The chain combines TRBV19 with TRBJ2-5; D is possibly TRBD1 (6 bases). The germline V gene has CDR1 LNHDA and CDR2 SQIVND (reference sequence). The V gene lost 4 bases and the J gene lost 4 bases, with 13 bases spanning the gap. The CDR3 loop spans 14 amino acids. The CDR3 bases are TGTGCCAGTAGTAACGGGGCAGGGGTAGAGACCCAGTACTTC. Translated: CASSNGAGVETQYF.

This sequence joins TRBV5-1 and TRBJ2-3, with 7 bases fitting TRBD2. The CDR3 length is 15 residues. Trimming took 1 base from V and 2 from J; bases not matched to a gene: 4. Germline loops: CDR1 SGHRS, CDR2 YFSETQ. CDR3 in DNA: TGCGCCAGCAGCTTGCAGCGGGGAACCACAGATACGCAGTATTTT. This encodes CASSLQRGTTDTQYF.

This clone came up once. V gene TRBV2 combines with J gene TRBJ2-3; 7 bases are shared with TRBD2. Looked up from germline, CDR1 is SNHLY and CDR2 is FYNNEI. The V gene end was trimmed by 2 bases and the J gene end by 3 bases; junction bases not matched to a gene: 5. The length of the CDR3 is 15 residues. The CDR3 region is CASSEFGEGTDTQYF. The CDR3 DNA reads TGTGCCAGCAGTGAATTTGGGGAGGGGACAGATACGCAGTATTTT.

The CDR3 coding sequence is TGTGCCAGCAGTGAAGATCCCCGCAGGCGCGCACCCCTCCACTTT. Translated, it gives CASSEDPRRRAPLHF. V is TRBV6-1 and J is TRBJ1-6; D is uncertain. V shed 1 base and J shed 11 bases, with 15 bases lying between them. The CDR3 contains 15 residues. CDR1 and CDR2 (germline): MNHNS, SASEGT.

The V gene is TRBV27, the J gene TRBJ2-4; D perhaps matches TRBD2 (6 bases). CDR1 and CDR2 from the germline V gene are MNHEY and SMNVEV (reference sequence). The V end lost 3 bases, the J end lost 2 bases, and 17 bases lay between the germline ends. This CDR3 has 17 amino acids. Written as DNA, the CDR3 is TGTGCCAGCAGTTTGCCCACCGGGACTTACCCCAAAAACATTCAGTACTTC. It translates to CASSLPTGTYPKNIQYF.

V usage is TRBV6-5 and J usage is TRBJ2-5, with 12 positions matching TRBD2. Germline CDR1 MNHEY, CDR2 SVGAGI. The CDR3 spans 14 residues. Unmatched junction bases numbered 5, after V lost 6 bases and J lost 6 bases. This CDR3 reads CASSRLAGGQTQYF. The DNA of the CDR3 is TGTGCCAGCAGCAGGCTAGCGGGGGGGCAGACCCAGTACTTC.

J is TRBJ2-1 and V is TRBV19, with 11 bases lining up with TRBD2. With 5 bases clipped from V and 6 bases from J, the junction kept 18 bases outside the gene matches. Germline values: CDR1 LNHDA, CDR2 SQIVND (reference sequence). This CDR3 comprises 19 residues. The CDR3 DNA sequence: TGTGCCAGTAGTCCCGATCCCCCTTCGGGTAGCGGGGGGGTCAATGAGCAGTTCTTC. This codes for CASSPDPPSGSGGVNEQFF.

This chain uses TRBV5-8 with TRBJ1-6; 10 bases line up with TRBD1. V shed 3 bases, J shed 7 bases, and the junction held 4 bases outside the gene matches. Germline CDR1 SGHTS, CDR2 YDEGEE. The CDR3 covers 15 residues. The CDR3 sequence: CASSWGTGVNSPLHF. DNA of the CDR3: TGTGCCAGCAGCTGGGGGACAGGGGTAAATTCACCCCTCCACTTT.

The chain joins TRBV19 to TRBJ2-7; 9 bases line up with TRBD2. The CDR3 is made up of 14 amino acids. Germline V gives CDR1 LNHDA, CDR2 SQIVND (reference sequence). The ends lost 0 bases at V and 8 bases at J; junction bases unmatched: 5. The CDR3 loop is CASSIDSSGIQQYF. The CDR3 nucleotides read TGTGCCAGTAGTATAGATTCTAGCGGGATACAGCAGTACTTC.

V is TRBV9 and J is TRBJ2-1, with TRBD2 identical over 9 bases. The germline gives CDR1 SGDLS, CDR2 YYNGEE. This CDR3 is 15 amino acids long. V gave up 0 bases and J gave up 6 bases; unmatched junction bases: 4. CDR3 DNA: TGTGCCAGCAGCGTAGGGCCTAGCGGGGCCAATGAGCAGTTCTTC. It translates to CASSVGPSGANEQFF.

The chain combines TRBV19 with TRBJ2-5; perhaps TRBD2 as D (5 bases). Between the trimmed V and J ends, which lost 3 bases and 5 bases, there was a span of 19 bases. The CDR3 length is 16 residues. Per germline, CDR1 LNHDA and CDR2 SQIVND (reference sequence). The CDR3 loop is CASSMGAGPDGETQYF. In DNA, the CDR3 is TGTGCCAGTAGTATGGGAGCAGGTCCCGACGGGGAGACCCAGTACTTC.

The V gene is TRBV25-1, the J gene TRBJ1-1; D not resolved. The germline gives CDR1 MGHDK, CDR2 SYGVNS. The ends were cut back, 3 bases at V and 2 bases at J, with 4 bases in the middle. There are 12 residues in the CDR3. CDR3 amino acids: CASSDLNTEAFF. CDR3 coding DNA: TGTGCCAGCAGTGACCTAAACACTGAAGCTTTCTTT.

V and J are TRBV6-5 and TRBJ2-5; 14 positions agree with TRBD2. Germline V gene lookup returns CDR1 MNHEY and CDR2 SVGAGI. With 5 bases clipped from V and 2 bases from J, the junction kept 1 base outside the gene matches. CDR3 length equals 15 residues. This chain's CDR3 is CASSRTSGGQETQYF. The CDR3 DNA sequence: TGTGCCAGCAGTCGGACTAGCGGGGGGCAAGAGACCCAGTACTTC.

This clone was detected only a few times. The chain uses TRBV19 and TRBJ2-3; D is possibly TRBD1 (5 bases). Trimming took off 5 bases at V and 4 bases at J, with 22 bases between the two ends. This CDR3 is built from 17 residues. The germline gives CDR1 LNHDA, CDR2 SQIVND (reference sequence). CDR3: CASSWGKLQGMADTQYF. The DNA for the CDR3 is TGTGCCAGTAGTTGGGGAAAGTTGCAGGGTATGGCAGATACGCAGTATTTT.

This clone turned up a few times. The CDR3 reads CASIPDRVGTDTQYF. For the CDR3, the DNA is TGTGCCAGCATCCCGGACAGGGTTGGCACAGATACGCAGTATTTT. The chain joins TRBV5-4 to TRBJ2-3, with 8 bases matching TRBD1. This CDR3 contains 15 residues. CDR1 is SGHNT and CDR2 is YYREEE in the germline V gene (reference sequence). V lost 6 bases to trimming and J lost 1 base; unmatched junction nucleotides: 7. The full variable domain, completed using reference TRBV5-4 and TRBJ2-3, is ETGVTQSPTHLIKTRGQQVTLRCSSQSGHNTVSWYQQALGQGPQFIFQYYREEENGRGNFPPRFSGLQFPNYSSELNVNALELDDSALYLCASIPDRVGTDTQYFGPGTRLTVL.

This clone was recorded a few times. The chain is built from TRBV11-2 and TRBJ2-3, with D possibly matching TRBD2 (5 bases). Per germline, CDR1 SGHAT and CDR2 FQNNGV. The CDR3 length is 16 residues. Trimming left V 4 bases short and J 2 bases short, with 16 bases between. CDR3 DNA: TGTGCCAGCAGCTGCCGGGATACTAAAATCACAGATACGCAGTATTTT. It translates to CASSCRDTKITDTQYF. Together with reference TRBV11-2 and TRBJ2-3, the CDR3 gives the full variable domain: EAGVAQSPRYKIIEKRQSVAFWCNPISGHATLYWYQQILGQGPKLLIQFQNNGVVDDSQLPKDRFSAERLKGVDSTLKIQPAKLEDSAVYLCASSCRDTKITDTQYFGPGTRLTVL.

The chain uses TRBV6-1 and TRBJ2-7, with TRBD2 matching over 10 bases. V was pared by 2 bases and J by 2 bases, with 3 bases of the junction left unmatched. Germline V CDR1 and CDR2: MNHNS, SASEGT. This CDR3 region has 15 residues. For the CDR3, the DNA is TGTGCCAGCAGTGAAAGAAGCGGGGGGGCCTACGAGCAGTACTTC. Translated: CASSERSGGAYEQYF.

This chain links TRBV29-1 with TRBJ2-1; TRBD2 might be the D (6 bases). Germline lookup yields CDR1 SQVTM and CDR2 ANQGSEA. The germline V and J ends were trimmed by 1 base and 7 bases, with 20 bases remaining between them. This CDR3 comprises 16 residues. This chain's CDR3 is CSVEVSPGRGENEQFF. The CDR3 DNA is TGCAGCGTTGAAGTTTCCCCCGGGAGAGGGGAGAATGAGCAGTTCTTC.

This clone was observed a few times. The chain is built from TRBV25-1 and TRBJ1-1; possibly TRBD1 for D (5 bases). Trimming took 6 bases from V and 5 from J, leaving 19 bases between them. The CDR3 spans 15 residues. Germline CDR1 is MGHDK and CDR2 is SYGVNS. CDR3 DNA sequence: TGTGCCAGCAGGAAACCAGACTGGGAGGGGACTGAAGCTTTCTTT. This sequence encodes CASRKPDWEGTEAFF.

This chain uses TRBV6-5 with TRBJ2-2; D might be TRBD2 (6 bases). V was pared by 2 bases and J by 4 bases, with 11 bases between. Germline CDR1 is MNHEY and CDR2 is SVGAGI. This CDR3 region has 15 residues. CDR3 sequence reads: CASSYRFGGTGELFF. In DNA form, the CDR3 reads TGTGCCAGCAGTTACAGGTTCGGGGGCACCGGGGAGCTGTTTTTT.

The V and J genes are TRBV5-1 and TRBJ2-2; 10 bases line up with TRBD2. Germline V lookup: CDR1 SGHRS, CDR2 YFSETQ. The CDR3 runs 16 residues. V gave up 2 bases and J gave up 3 bases; unmatched junction bases: 4. CDR3 region: CASSLLAGFDTGELFF. CDR3 in DNA: TGCGCCAGCAGCTTACTAGCGGGATTCGACACCGGGGAGCTGTTTTTT.